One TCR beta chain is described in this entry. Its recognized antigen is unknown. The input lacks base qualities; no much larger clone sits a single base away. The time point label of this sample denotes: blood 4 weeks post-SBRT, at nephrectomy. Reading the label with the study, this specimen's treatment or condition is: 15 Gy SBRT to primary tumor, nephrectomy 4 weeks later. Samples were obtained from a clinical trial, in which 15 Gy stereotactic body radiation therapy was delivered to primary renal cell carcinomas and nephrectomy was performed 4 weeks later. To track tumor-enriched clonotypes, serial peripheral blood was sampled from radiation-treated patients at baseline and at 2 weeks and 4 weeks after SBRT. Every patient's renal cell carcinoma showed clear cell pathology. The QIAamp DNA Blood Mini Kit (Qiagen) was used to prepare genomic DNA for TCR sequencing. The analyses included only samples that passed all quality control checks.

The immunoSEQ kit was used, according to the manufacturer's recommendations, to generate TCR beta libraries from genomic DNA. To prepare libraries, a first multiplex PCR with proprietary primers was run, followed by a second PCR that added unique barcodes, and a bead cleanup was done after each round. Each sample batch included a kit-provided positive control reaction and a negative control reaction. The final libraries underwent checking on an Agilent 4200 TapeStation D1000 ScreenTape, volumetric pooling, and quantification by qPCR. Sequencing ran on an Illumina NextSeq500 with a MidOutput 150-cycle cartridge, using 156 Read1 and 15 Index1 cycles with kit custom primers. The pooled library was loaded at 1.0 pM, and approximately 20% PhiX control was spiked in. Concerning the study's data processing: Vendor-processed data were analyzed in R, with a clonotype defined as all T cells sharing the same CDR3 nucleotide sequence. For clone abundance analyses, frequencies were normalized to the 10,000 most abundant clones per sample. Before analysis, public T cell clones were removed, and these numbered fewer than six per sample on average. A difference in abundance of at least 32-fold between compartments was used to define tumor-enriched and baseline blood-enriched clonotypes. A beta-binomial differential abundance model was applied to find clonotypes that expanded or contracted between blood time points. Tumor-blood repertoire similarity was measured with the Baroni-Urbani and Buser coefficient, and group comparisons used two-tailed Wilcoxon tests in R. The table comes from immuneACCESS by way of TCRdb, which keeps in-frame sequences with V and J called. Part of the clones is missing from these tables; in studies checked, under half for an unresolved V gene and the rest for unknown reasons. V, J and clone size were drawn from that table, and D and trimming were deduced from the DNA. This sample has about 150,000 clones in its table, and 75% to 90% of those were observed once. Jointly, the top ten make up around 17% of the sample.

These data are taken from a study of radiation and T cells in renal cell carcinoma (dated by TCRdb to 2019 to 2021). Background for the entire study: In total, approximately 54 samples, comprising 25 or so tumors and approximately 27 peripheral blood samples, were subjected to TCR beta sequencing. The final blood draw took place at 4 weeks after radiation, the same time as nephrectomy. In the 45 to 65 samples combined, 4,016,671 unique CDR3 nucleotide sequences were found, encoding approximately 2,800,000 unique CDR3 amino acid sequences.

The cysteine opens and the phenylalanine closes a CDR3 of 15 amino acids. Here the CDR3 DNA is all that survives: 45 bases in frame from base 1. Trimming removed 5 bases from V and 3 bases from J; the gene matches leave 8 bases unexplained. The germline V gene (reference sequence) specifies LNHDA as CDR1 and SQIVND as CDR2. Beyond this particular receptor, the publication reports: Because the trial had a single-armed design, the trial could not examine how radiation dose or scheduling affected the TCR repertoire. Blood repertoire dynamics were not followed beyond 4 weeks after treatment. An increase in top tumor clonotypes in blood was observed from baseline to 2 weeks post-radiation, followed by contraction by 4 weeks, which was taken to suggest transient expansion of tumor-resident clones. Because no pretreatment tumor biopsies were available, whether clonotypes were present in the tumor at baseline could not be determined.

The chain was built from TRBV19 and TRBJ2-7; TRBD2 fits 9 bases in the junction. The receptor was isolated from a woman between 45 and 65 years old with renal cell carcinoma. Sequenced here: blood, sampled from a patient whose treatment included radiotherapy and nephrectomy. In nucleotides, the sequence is TGTGCCAGTAGTCTAGGGACTAGCTCCTTCTACGAGCAGTACTTC. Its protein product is CASSLGTSSFYEQYF.